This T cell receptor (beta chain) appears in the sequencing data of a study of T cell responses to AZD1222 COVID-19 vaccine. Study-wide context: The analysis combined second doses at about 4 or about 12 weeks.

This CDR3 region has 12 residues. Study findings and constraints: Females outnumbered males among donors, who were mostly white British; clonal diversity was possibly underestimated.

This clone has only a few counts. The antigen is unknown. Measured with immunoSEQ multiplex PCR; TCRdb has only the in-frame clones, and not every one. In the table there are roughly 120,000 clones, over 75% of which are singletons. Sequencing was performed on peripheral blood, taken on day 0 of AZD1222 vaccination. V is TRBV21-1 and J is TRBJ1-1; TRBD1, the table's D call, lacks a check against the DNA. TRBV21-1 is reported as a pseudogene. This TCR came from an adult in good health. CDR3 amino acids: CASEGVNTEAFF. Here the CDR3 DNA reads TGTGCCAGCGAGGGGGTGAACACTGAAGCTTTCTTT.